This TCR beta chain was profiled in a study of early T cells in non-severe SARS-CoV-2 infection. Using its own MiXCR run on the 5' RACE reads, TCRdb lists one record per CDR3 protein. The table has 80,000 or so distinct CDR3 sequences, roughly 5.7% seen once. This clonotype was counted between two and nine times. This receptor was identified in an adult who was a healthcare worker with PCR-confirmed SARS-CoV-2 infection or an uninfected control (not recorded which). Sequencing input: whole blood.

For the CDR3, the DNA is TGTGCCAGTAGGGCAACCGGGGCCAACGTCCTGACTTTC. It encodes CASRATGANVLTF. V and J are TRBV19 and TRBJ2-6; no reliable D call. Germline V gene data show CDR1 as LNHDA and CDR2 as SQIVND (reference sequence). Trimming shortened V by 6 bases and J by 4 bases, and 7 bases separated the two germline ends. The CDR3 totals 13 residues.